This paragraph reports one TCR beta chain. Study processing details: The authors estimated nucleated cell counts from reference gene primer amplification. Assay: immunoSEQ multiplex PCR; the TCRdb copy retains only in-frame clones and omits some. D and trimming come from the DNA, and the V and J calls and clone size come from that table. Here the sample spans more than 100,000 clones, roughly 80% being singletons. The source of the sample is a study of blood T cell repertoires in COVID-19. Overall study context: The samples span acute and convalescent COVID-19 from the United States, Italy and Spain. T cells, B-cell-depleted T cells, or PBMCs provided the cDNA or gDNA that served as material.

Germline CDR1 and CDR2: MNHEY and SVGAGI. This CDR3 is built from 13 residues. V gave up 6 bases and J gave up 2 bases, with 11 bases separating them. This TCR was sampled from a human donor in a cohort sampled during active COVID-19. The material sequenced was peripheral blood. This chain links TRBV6-5 with TRBJ2-7; tentatively, D is TRBD2 (6 bases). CDR3 region: CASRGTSPYEQYF. The CDR3, as DNA: TGTGCCAGCAGAGGGACTTCCCCCTACGAGCAGTACTTC.